This T cell receptor beta chain was sequenced during a study of neurological immune-mediated disorders. Study-level findings and limits: The greatest TCR clonal expansion appeared in HTLV-1-associated myelopathy and the smallest, falling below healthy controls, in multiple sclerosis.

This clonotype was recorded many times. Antigen: not known. Germline lookup yields CDR1 SGHVS and CDR2 FNYEAQ. V lost 3 bases and J lost 2; bases outside the gene matches: 4. The CDR3 covers 15 residues. A single record per CDR3 protein comes from TCRdb applying MiXCR to the 5' RACE reads. Seen here are some 38,000 distinct CDR3 sequences, about 4.1% observed once, and the top ten hold approximately 2.2%. The sample comprised PBMCs. This receptor was identified in a young man with multiple sclerosis. The rearrangement links TRBV7-6 to TRBJ1-5; 7 positions match TRBD1. The CDR3 here is CASSLAGGGNQPQHF. CDR3 bases: TGTGCCAGCAGCTTGGCAGGGGGAGGCAATCAGCCCCAGCATTTT.